This TCR beta chain was found in a study of blood T cell repertoires in COVID-19. Study summary: The analysed material was cDNA or gDNA that came from T cells, B-cell-depleted T cells, or PBMCs.

Participants' own reports of clinical history determined their cohort assignment. Recovered status in Cohort 3 required two negative PCRs, clearance, or symptom resolution. This CDR3 has 16 amino acids. With 3 bases removed from V and 1 base from J, the gap between germline ends came to 15 bases. Germline values: CDR1 SNHLY, CDR2 FYNNEI. How the authors handled the data: Amplification from reference gene primers served as the basis for estimated nucleated cell counts. Profiled with immunoSEQ multiplex PCR; TCRdb holds only in-frame clones, not every one. V, J and clone size were drawn from that table, and D and trimming were deduced from the DNA. The table has around 360,000 clones, more than 85% seen once.

The rearrangement joins TRBV2 to TRBJ1-2, with D maybe TRBD1 (6 bases). The TCR comes from a woman in her 30s who had recovered from COVID-19. Sequencing was performed on PBMCs or T cells enriched from blood (not recorded which). The CDR3 loop reads CASSDRGRKNNYGYTF. Written as DNA, the CDR3 is TGTGCCAGCAGTGACAGGGGACGGAAGAATAACTATGGCTACACCTTC.